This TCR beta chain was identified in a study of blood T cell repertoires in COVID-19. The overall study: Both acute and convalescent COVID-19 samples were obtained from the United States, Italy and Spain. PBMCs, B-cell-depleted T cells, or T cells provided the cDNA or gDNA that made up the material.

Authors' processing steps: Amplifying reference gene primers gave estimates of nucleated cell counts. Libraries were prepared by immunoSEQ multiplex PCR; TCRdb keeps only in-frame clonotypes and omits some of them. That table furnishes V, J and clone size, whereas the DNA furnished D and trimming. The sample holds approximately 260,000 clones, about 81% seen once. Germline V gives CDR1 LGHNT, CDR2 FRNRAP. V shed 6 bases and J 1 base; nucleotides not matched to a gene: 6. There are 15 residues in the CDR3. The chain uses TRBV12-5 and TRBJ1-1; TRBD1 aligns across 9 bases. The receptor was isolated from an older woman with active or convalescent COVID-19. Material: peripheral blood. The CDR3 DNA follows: TGTGCTAGTGGATCCACAGGGGGCGCGAACACTGAAGCTTTCTTT. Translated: CASGSTGGANTEAFF.